The 16 T cell receptor beta chains in this list originate from one sample, sequenced in a study of blood T cell repertoires in COVID-19. Profiled with immunoSEQ multiplex PCR; TCRdb holds only in-frame clones, not every one. The sample includes some 230,000 clones, roughly 86% of them seen just once. The sequenced sample consisted of peripheral blood. Receptor source: a woman aged 45-60 years with COVID-19, enrolled during active disease.

The chain joins TRBV19 to TRBJ1-2, with a weak D call TRBD1 (6 bases). V lost 6 bases and J 11 bases, leaving 13 bases between the germline ends. Germline V CDR1 and CDR2: LNHDA, SQIVND (reference sequence). The length of the CDR3 is 11 residues. The CDR3 nucleotides read TGTGCCAGTAGATTAGACAGGAGGTACACCTTC. Its translation is CASRLDRRYTF.

The rearrangement uses TRBV28 and TRBJ2-4; 8 bases are shared with TRBD1. Trimming took 5 bases from V and 9 from J; bases not matched to a gene: 6. The CDR3 sequence is 13 residues long. The germline CDR1 and CDR2 sequences are MDHEN and SYDVKM. CDR3 protein: CASSRQGIGIQYF. The CDR3 DNA reads TGTGCCAGCAGTAGACAGGGGATAGGCATTCAGTACTTC.

This chain connects TRBV6-5 to TRBJ1-6, with D possibly being TRBD1 (5 bases). The V end lost 6 bases, the J end lost 9 bases, and 15 bases lay between the germline ends. The CDR3 has 14 amino acids. Germline V gene lookup returns CDR1 MNHEY and CDR2 SVGAGI. The DNA for the CDR3 is TGTGCCAGCAGGCCGGGGCGGGGAAGTTCACCCCTCCACTTT. Its translation is CASRPGRGSSPLHF.

This clone was picked up many times. The chain carries TRBV6-5 and TRBJ2-5; TRBD1 agrees at 7 bases. This CDR3 contains 14 residues. The V gene's germline CDR1 is MNHEY and CDR2 SVGAGI. With V trimmed by 10 bases and J by 7 bases, 15 bases remained unmatched. The DNA of the CDR3 is TGTGCCACCTTCGGACAGGCCGTCTCTGGGACCCAGTACTTC. Encoded protein: CATFGQAVSGTQYF.

This rearrangement joins TRBV3-1 (or the pseudogene TRBV3-2) to TRBJ2-2; weak D call: TRBD2 (6 bases). V was pared by 4 bases and J by 0 bases, with 15 bases between. From germline, CDR1 is LGHDT and CDR2 YNNKEL (reference sequence). This CDR3 has 17 residues. The CDR3 bases are TGTGCCAGCAGCCTCCGTTGGGGGGAATCGAACACCGGGGAGCTGTTTTTT. It yields the protein CASSLRWGESNTGELFF.

The V and J genes are TRBV7-9 and TRBJ1-1; D not resolved. Trimming removed 3 bases from V and 1 base from J, with 6 bases in between. Germline values: CDR1 SEHNR, CDR2 FQNEAQ (reference sequence). CDR3 length: 13 amino acids. CDR3 protein: CASSFVPNTEAFF. As DNA, the CDR3 is TGTGCCAGCAGCTTCGTCCCGAACACTGAAGCTTTCTTT.

V gene TRBV27 combines with J gene TRBJ2-7; D may be TRBD1 (6 bases). CDR3 length equals 15 residues. Germline lookup yields CDR1 MNHEY and CDR2 SMNVEV (reference sequence). The germline V and J ends were trimmed by 6 bases and 4 bases, with 19 bases remaining between them. The CDR3 DNA is TGTGCCAGCAGACTGACAGGACGCGCCCCTTACGAGCAGTACTTC. As protein: CASRLTGRAPYEQYF.

V and J are TRBV9 and TRBJ2-3; the D gene is possibly TRBD2 (5 bases). The ends were cut back, 4 bases at V and 4 bases at J, with 13 bases in the middle. The CDR3 runs to 14 residues. CDR1 and CDR2 from the germline V gene are SGDLS and YYNGEE. The CDR3 is CASSPRGNPDTQYF. The CDR3 DNA reads TGTGCCAGCAGCCCCAGAGGGAACCCAGATACGCAGTATTTT.

The chain combines TRBV7-6 with TRBJ2-2; 10 bases are shared with TRBD1. J was trimmed by 6 bases and V by 4 bases; bases with no gene match: 5. The CDR3 sequence is 15 residues long. Germline CDR1 reads SGHVS; CDR2 reads FNYEAQ. Written as DNA, the CDR3 is TGTGCCAGCAGCTCGGGACAGGGGAAGGCCGGGGAGCTGTTTTTT. It codes for CASSSGQGKAGELFF.

The chain couples TRBV28 to TRBJ1-2; no clear D gene. CDR1 and CDR2 from the germline V gene are MDHEN and SYDVKM. Trimming pared 3 bases from V and 5 bases from J, leaving 13 bases between. The CDR3 covers 14 residues. CDR3 amino acids: CASSLFRGVYGYTF. The CDR3 DNA reads as TGTGCCAGCAGTTTGTTTCGGGGTGTGTATGGCTACACCTTC.

The chain recombines TRBV19 with TRBJ2-3, with TRBD1 matching 7 bases. The CDR3 spans 14 residues. Germline-derived CDR1 and CDR2 are LNHDA and SQIVND (reference sequence). The V segment lost 6 bases and the J segment 4 bases; nucleotides outside the gene matches: 7. The CDR3 DNA reads as TGTGCCAGTAGCCTAACAGGGGTGGCAGATACGCAGTATTTT. Residues: CASSLTGVADTQYF.

The J gene is TRBJ1-4, the V gene TRBV19, with 8 bases lining up with TRBD1. CDR1 and CDR2 from the germline V gene are LNHDA and SQIVND (reference sequence). V lost 4 bases, J lost 5 bases, and 3 bases stayed unmatched. The CDR3 consists of 14 residues. In DNA form, the CDR3 reads TGTGCCAGTAGTACGGACAGGGCGAATGAAAAACTGTTTTTT. It translates to CASSTDRANEKLFF.

The chain recombines TRBV10-3 with TRBJ2-7, with D possibly TRBD1 on 7 matching bases. Germline V gene sequence: CDR1 ENHRY, CDR2 SYGVKD. CDR3 length: 14 residues. V lost 6 bases, J lost 7 bases, and 19 bases lay in between. CDR3 DNA sequence: TGTGCCATCAGAGATCCAGGGGGACTGGATGAGCAGTACGTC. Protein sequence: CAIRDPGGLDEQYV.

The chain employs TRBV5-6 and TRBJ1-2; TRBD1 matches at 10 bases. Losses at the gene ends were 4 bases for V and 4 bases for J; bases not matched to a gene: 7. The CDR3 consists of 15 residues. Germline V gives CDR1 SGHDT, CDR2 YYEEEE. CDR3 nucleotides: TGTGCCAGCAGCCCGGACAGGGGGGAAGTCTATGGCTACACCTTC. Its translation is CASSPDRGEVYGYTF.

V is TRBV25-1 and J is TRBJ1-2; D might be TRBD1 (5 bases). The CDR3 length is 13 residues. The V and J ends lost 8 bases and 5 bases respectively, with 15 bases between them. Germline-derived CDR1 and CDR2 are MGHDK and SYGVNS. CDR3 bases: TGTGCCAGCGGAGCTTGGGGGGAATATGGCTACACCTTC. This encodes CASGAWGEYGYTF.

This chain uses TRBV24-1 with TRBJ1-5, with D perhaps TRBD1 (5 bases). Germline V CDR1 and CDR2: KGHDR, SFDVKD. Trimming took 4 bases from V and 2 from J, leaving 11 bases between them. The CDR3 is made up of 15 amino acids. CDR3 loop: CATSDPGGGNQPQHF. The CDR3 region has the DNA TGTGCCACCAGTGACCCCGGGGGAGGCAATCAGCCCCAGCATTTT.